These 7 T cell receptor beta chains were all obtained from the same sample, sequenced in a study of blood T cells in healthy people across ages. Together with a sample-barcoded 5' primer, a J-beta primer mix was included in a second PCR lasting roughly 6 to 12 cycles. TCRdb reanalysed the 5' RACE reads using MiXCR and keeps one entry per CDR3 protein. The data contain roughly 1,500,000 distinct CDR3 sequences, about 32% of them singletons. The sequencing input was blood. These receptors were obtained from a woman aged 25-40 years in good health.

The chain couples TRBV29-1 to TRBJ1-2, with TRBD1 matching over 10 bases. Per the germline V gene, CDR1 is SQVTM and CDR2 is ANQGSEA. The CDR3 consists of 13 residues. V was clipped by 4 bases and J by 5 bases; unmatched bases: 4. The CDR3 loop is CSVVGTGEYGYTF. The CDR3 region has the DNA TGCAGCGTTGTAGGGACAGGGGAATATGGCTACACCTTC. Full variable domain (missing parts from reference TRBV29-1 and TRBJ1-2): SAVISQKPSRDICQRGTSLTIQCQVDSQVTMMFWYRQQPGQSLTLIATANQGSEATYESGFVIDKFPISRPNLTFSTLTVSNMSPEDSSIYLCSVVGTGEYGYTFGSGTRLTVV.

As regards this clonotype: One junction end disagrees with the germline gene, perhaps due to a read error. This chain uses TRBV9 with TRBJ2-3; unclear D gene. Per the germline V gene, CDR1 is SGDLS and CDR2 is YYNGEE. The CDR3 is 12 residues long. CDR3 DNA: TGTACCAGCAGCGTAGGCGCAGATACGCAGTATTTT. It specifies CTSSVGADTQYF.

V is TRBV20-1 and J is TRBJ1-1; 7 bases match TRBD1. Per the germline V gene, CDR1 is DFQATT and CDR2 is SNEGSKA (reference sequence). The CDR3 runs to 15 residues. V shed 4 bases and J 0 bases; nucleotides not matched to a gene: 8. CDR3 amino acids: CSATGQTTMNTEAFF. The CDR3 nucleotides are TGCAGTGCTACGGGACAGACGACCATGAACACTGAAGCTTTCTTT.

This clonotype was seen a handful of times. This chain links TRBV27 with TRBJ2-5, with 14 bases identical to TRBD2. This CDR3 contains 18 residues. V was clipped by 7 bases and J by 5 bases; unmatched bases: 15. CDR1 and CDR2 from the germline V gene are MNHEY and SMNVEV (reference sequence). DNA for the CDR3: TGTGCCAGCAAAGTCAGACTAGCGGGGGGGCCCGGGGAGGAGACCCAGTACTTC. It is translated as CASKVRLAGGPGEETQYF.

With regard to this clonotype: One end of the junction varies from germline; a read error may be responsible. V gene TRBV29-1 combines with J gene TRBJ2-7, with a weak D call TRBD2 (6 bases). The CDR3 is 11 amino acids. Per the germline V gene, CDR1 is SQVTM and CDR2 is ANQGSEA. Here the CDR3 reads CGVAGGPEQYF. DNA of the CDR3: TGCGGCGTGGCCGGGGGACCCGAGCAGTACTTC.

This clonotype was seen many times. The chain carries TRBV29-1 and TRBJ2-7; D might be TRBD1 (6 bases). This CDR3 spans 12 amino acids. V was pared by 8 bases and J by 4 bases, with 15 bases between. Germline CDR1 reads SQVTM; CDR2 reads ANQGSEA. In nucleotides, the CDR3 is TGCAGCTGTGAGACAGGCAGTTACGAGCAGTACTTC. This codes for CSCETGSYEQYF.

The rearrangement joins TRBV5-1 to TRBJ2-3; D may match TRBD1 or TRBD2 (5 bases each). Germline V gives CDR1 SGHRS, CDR2 YFSETQ. The CDR3 length is 15 residues. V was shortened by 0 bases and J by 5 bases, with 13 bases between the two germline ends. CDR3 sequence (DNA): TGCGCCAGCAGCTTGGGGAGGATGGGACGAGATACGCAGTATTTT. Its protein is CASSLGRMGRDTQYF.